This is a list of T cell receptor beta chains from one sample in a study of blood T cell repertoires in COVID-19. The protocol was immunoSEQ multiplex PCR, while the TCRdb copy is restricted to in-frame clones and leaves out a portion. The sample consists of about 170,000 clones, 70% to 85% of them appearing once. The sample taken for sequencing was peripheral blood. The source is a woman aged 35 to 49 with COVID-19, enrolled during active disease. CDR3s include the opening cysteine and the closing phenylalanine or tryptophan. The order of the fields is CDR3 DNA, CDR3 protein, J gene, V gene, clone size, D gene. D genes are given only for firm matches. For some rows the clone size is stated as once, few or many, or as a class when expanded; others skip it.

CDR3nt: TGTGCCAGCAGCTTCCGTGACAGGGGGTCTTACGAGCAGTACTTC
CDR3aa: CASSFRDRGSYEQYF
j_gene: TRBJ2-7
v_gene: TRBV7-9
abundance: NA
d_gene: TRBD1

CDR3nt: TGTGCCAGCGCCCAGTTGATGAACACTGAAGCTTTCTTT
CDR3aa: CASAQLMNTEAFF
j_gene: TRBJ1-1
v_gene: TRBV6-5
abundance: NA
d_gene: NA

CDR3nt: TGTGCCAGCAGCCCCGGGAGTCTGGCAGATACGCAGTATTTT
CDR3aa: CASSPGSLADTQYF
j_gene: TRBJ2-3
v_gene: TRBV11-1
abundance: once
d_gene: NA

CDR3nt: TGTGCCAGCAGCTTTTGGCAGGGGGTAGGCGAGCAGTACTTC
CDR3aa: CASSFWQGVGEQYF
j_gene: TRBJ2-7
v_gene: TRBV12-1
abundance: NA
d_gene: NA

CDR3nt: TGTGCCAGCAGTTTAAGGACAGCGACGACCTATGGCTACACCTTC
CDR3aa: CASSLRTATTYGYTF
j_gene: TRBJ1-2
v_gene: TRBV6-2/TRBV6-3
abundance: NA
d_gene: NA

CDR3nt: TGTGCCAGCAGCCCGACACACACTGAAGCTTTCTTT
CDR3aa: CASSPTHTEAFF
j_gene: TRBJ1-1
v_gene: TRBV7-9
abundance: NA
d_gene: NA

CDR3nt: TGTGCCAGCAGGTCCGGGACAGGCAATCAGCCCCAGCATTTT
CDR3aa: CASRSGTGNQPQHF
j_gene: TRBJ1-5
v_gene: TRBV6-5
abundance: NA
d_gene: TRBD1

CDR3nt: TGTGCCAGCAGCCCCGGGGTACTAGTTCCAGATACGCAGTATTTT
CDR3aa: CASSPGVLVPDTQYF
j_gene: TRBJ2-3
v_gene: TRBV14
abundance: NA
d_gene: NA

CDR3nt: TGCGCCAGCAGCTTACAAAGGACAGGGATGGAGACCCAGTACTTC
CDR3aa: CASSLQRTGMETQYF
j_gene: TRBJ2-5
v_gene: TRBV5-1
abundance: NA
d_gene: TRBD1

CDR3nt: TGTGCCAGCAGCGTAGATTCCCAGGGACTAGTTAAAATCGGGGAGCTGTTTTTT
CDR3aa: CASSVDSQGLVKIGELFF
j_gene: TRBJ2-2
v_gene: TRBV9
abundance: NA
d_gene: TRBD2

CDR3nt: TGTGCCAGTAGTATCGGGTTGGCTGAAGCTTTCTTT
CDR3aa: CASSIGLAEAFF
j_gene: TRBJ1-1
v_gene: TRBV19
abundance: NA
d_gene: NA

CDR3nt: TGTGCCAGCACCATCGGGAACAATCAGCCCCAGCATTTT
CDR3aa: CASTIGNNQPQHF
j_gene: TRBJ1-5
v_gene: TRBV28
abundance: once
d_gene: NA

CDR3nt: TGCGCCAGCAGTCCCGGGGAGTACACAGATACGCAGTATTTT
CDR3aa: CASSPGEYTDTQYF
j_gene: TRBJ2-3
v_gene: TRBV10-2
abundance: NA
d_gene: NA

CDR3nt: TGCGCCAGCAGCCAAGAGGAGGGACAGGGGGGATCCAATGAAGCTTTCTTT
CDR3aa: CASSQEEGQGGSNEAFF
j_gene: TRBJ1-1
v_gene: TRBV4-1
abundance: NA
d_gene: TRBD1

CDR3nt: TGTGCCAGCGGTTTGGGGGGACTTTTTTACAATGAGCAGTTCTTC
CDR3aa: CASGLGGLFYNEQFF
j_gene: TRBJ2-1
v_gene: TRBV27
abundance: NA
d_gene: NA

CDR3nt: TGTGCCAGTAGTGACCGACTAGCGGGAGCTTACAATGAGCAGTTCTTC
CDR3aa: CASSDRLAGAYNEQFF
j_gene: TRBJ2-1
v_gene: TRBV19
abundance: NA
d_gene: TRBD2

CDR3nt: TGTGCCAGCAGCAGGACAGGTTGGAGAGAGCAGTACTTC
CDR3aa: CASSRTGWREQYF
j_gene: TRBJ2-7
v_gene: TRBV28
abundance: NA
d_gene: TRBD1

CDR3nt: TGTGCCTCAATACAGGGGGTCGCTGAAGCTTTCTTT
CDR3aa: CASIQGVAEAFF
j_gene: TRBJ1-1
v_gene: TRBV19
abundance: NA
d_gene: TRBD1

CDR3nt: TGCGCCAGCAGCCAAGATGGTTCGAGCTATGGCTACACCTTC
CDR3aa: CASSQDGSSYGYTF
j_gene: TRBJ1-2
v_gene: TRBV4-1
abundance: once
d_gene: NA

CDR3nt: TGTGCCACCAGACAGGGATCCACAGATACGCAGTATTTT
CDR3aa: CATRQGSTDTQYF
j_gene: TRBJ2-3
v_gene: TRBV7-9
abundance: once
d_gene: TRBD1

CDR3nt: TGCGCCAGCAGCTTGGAATCGGGAGGGCCTAATGAGCAGTTCTTC
CDR3aa: CASSLESGGPNEQFF
j_gene: TRBJ2-1
v_gene: TRBV5-1
abundance: NA
d_gene: TRBD2

CDR3nt: TGTGCCAGCACCATCGGCTCTTCGGGCGGGGAGCTGTTTTTT
CDR3aa: CASTIGSSGGELFF
j_gene: TRBJ2-2
v_gene: TRBV7-3
abundance: NA
d_gene: NA

CDR3nt: TGTGCCAGCTCACCACTAGCGGGAGACAATGAGCAGTTCTTC
CDR3aa: CASSPLAGDNEQFF
j_gene: TRBJ2-1
v_gene: TRBV18
abundance: few
d_gene: TRBD2

CDR3nt: TGTGCCAGCGGTGACAGCCACAGGTCCGCTAATGAAAAACTGTTTTTT
CDR3aa: CASGDSHRSANEKLFF
j_gene: TRBJ1-4
v_gene: TRBV4-2
abundance: NA
d_gene: NA

CDR3nt: TGTGCCTGGGGGTGGTCGGGGATCACAGATACGCAGTATTTT
CDR3aa: CAWGWSGITDTQYF
j_gene: TRBJ2-3
v_gene: TRBV30
abundance: NA
d_gene: NA

CDR3nt: TGTGCCAGTAGCCCAAATGACAGGGCTAACTATGGCTACACCTTC
CDR3aa: CASSPNDRANYGYTF
j_gene: TRBJ1-2
v_gene: TRBV19
abundance: NA
d_gene: TRBD1

CDR3nt: TGTGCCAGCACCCCGGGGGGGACAGAGATAGAAAAACTGTTTTTT
CDR3aa: CASTPGGTEIEKLFF
j_gene: TRBJ1-4
v_gene: TRBV7-9
abundance: few
d_gene: TRBD1

CDR3nt: TGTGCCAGCAGCCTAGCGGGGGGGCTCACAGATACGCAGTATTTT
CDR3aa: CASSLAGGLTDTQYF
j_gene: TRBJ2-3
v_gene: TRBV11-2
abundance: NA
d_gene: TRBD2

CDR3nt: TGTGCCAGCAGATCCGGGGGGGGCACTGAAGCTTTCTTT
CDR3aa: CASRSGGGTEAFF
j_gene: TRBJ1-1
v_gene: TRBV27
abundance: NA
d_gene: NA

CDR3nt: TGTGCCAGCAGCCTCCGGGGGGGTGAGATTGCAGATACGCAGTATTTT
CDR3aa: CASSLRGGEIADTQYF
j_gene: TRBJ2-3
v_gene: TRBV7-8
abundance: NA
d_gene: TRBD2

CDR3nt: TGCGCCAGCATCAAGGGCCAGGGTATCTGGACCGGGGAGCTGTTTTTT
CDR3aa: CASIKGQGIWTGELFF
j_gene: TRBJ2-2
v_gene: TRBV4-1
abundance: NA
d_gene: NA

CDR3nt: TGTGCCAGCTCACCACCGGGGACAGGGGGCGACTATGGCTACACCTTC
CDR3aa: CASSPPGTGGDYGYTF
j_gene: TRBJ1-2
v_gene: TRBV18
abundance: once
d_gene: TRBD1

CDR3nt: TGTGCCAGCAGCCTCAGGGGGGATGGCACAGATACGCAGTATTTT
CDR3aa: CASSLRGDGTDTQYF
j_gene: TRBJ2-3
v_gene: TRBV7-3
abundance: NA
d_gene: NA

CDR3nt: TGTGCCACCAGCAGGGACAGCTCCTACGAGCAGTACTTC
CDR3aa: CATSRDSSYEQYF
j_gene: TRBJ2-7
v_gene: TRBV15
abundance: few
d_gene: NA

CDR3nt: TGTGCCAGTAGTGTCCGCGTGGAAGCTTTCTTT
CDR3aa: CASSVRVEAFF
j_gene: TRBJ1-1
v_gene: TRBV19
abundance: NA
d_gene: NA

CDR3nt: TGTGCCCCCAGCTTGGTAGGGGGGGCGGCGGGTTTTCTGGAGACCCAGTACTTC
CDR3aa: CAPSLVGGAAGFLETQYF
j_gene: TRBJ2-5
v_gene: TRBV5-6
abundance: once
d_gene: NA

CDR3nt: TGTGCCAGCAGCCCCAGGACTAGAAGGGCCTCTTACAATGAGCAGTTCTTC
CDR3aa: CASSPRTRRASYNEQFF
j_gene: TRBJ2-1
v_gene: TRBV5-4
abundance: NA
d_gene: TRBD2

CDR3nt: TGCAGCGCCAAACCGACAGTGAACACCGGGGAGCTGTTTTTT
CDR3aa: CSAKPTVNTGELFF
j_gene: TRBJ2-2
v_gene: TRBV29-1
abundance: NA
d_gene: NA

CDR3nt: TGTGCCAGCAGAGTGGACAGGGTTAGAGGTCGGAACACTGAAGCTTTCTTT
CDR3aa: CASRVDRVRGRNTEAFF
j_gene: TRBJ1-1
v_gene: TRBV5-8
abundance: NA
d_gene: TRBD1

CDR3nt: TGTGCCAGCTCACCGACCGGGACTAGGTCTGGTGAGCAGTTCTTC
CDR3aa: CASSPTGTRSGEQFF
j_gene: TRBJ2-1
v_gene: TRBV18
abundance: NA
d_gene: TRBD2

CDR3nt: TGTGCCAGCAGCTTAGATGGTAGCGGGGGAGCAAATACGCAGTATTTT
CDR3aa: CASSLDGSGGANTQYF
j_gene: TRBJ2-3
v_gene: TRBV7-9
abundance: once
d_gene: TRBD2

CDR3nt: TGTGCCAGCTTTAGGGGTAGCGGGAGATACAATGAGCAGTTCTTC
CDR3aa: CASFRGSGRYNEQFF
j_gene: TRBJ2-1
v_gene: TRBV11-2
abundance: NA
d_gene: TRBD2